A single sample gave rise to the 23 T cell receptor beta chains below, sequenced in a study of T cell clones after liver transplantation. Libraries were prepared by immunoSEQ multiplex PCR; TCRdb keeps only in-frame clonotypes and omits some of them. The sample yields 95,000 to 130,000 clones, 75% to 95% seen once. The input for sequencing was CD4+ T cells from blood, taken 12 months after liver transplant. Receptor source: a human patient who received a liver transplant. Some T cells may have come from the graft donor.

This chain uses TRBV18 with TRBJ1-1; unclear D gene. Germline-derived CDR1 and CDR2 are KGHSH and LQKENI. The CDR3 is 13 residues long. The ends were cut back, 3 bases at V and 1 base at J, with 6 bases in the middle. CDR3 protein: CASSPKANTEAFF. The CDR3 DNA follows: TGTGCCAGCTCACCTAAGGCGAACACTGAAGCTTTCTTT.

This chain connects TRBV27 to TRBJ2-2, with 7 bases matching TRBD2. The J segment lost 1 base and the V segment lost 3 bases, leaving 2 bases of the junction unmatched. Germline CDR1 MNHEY, CDR2 SMNVEV (reference sequence). The CDR3 is 15 residues long. CDR3 nucleotides: TGTGCCAGCAGTTTGCGCGGGAGGAACACCGGGGAGCTGTTTTTT. It yields the protein CASSLRGRNTGELFF.

Only a few counts were recorded for this clone. This chain uses TRBV5-1 with TRBJ2-5, with D hard to call. CDR1 and CDR2 (germline): SGHRS, YFSETQ. V dropped 7 bases and J dropped 2 bases, with 15 bases sitting between them. This CDR3 region has 14 residues. CDR3 bases: TGCGCCAGCCGCAGGACCCCGATACAAGAGACCCAGTACTTC. It encodes CASRRTPIQETQYF.

This chain connects TRBV29-1 to TRBJ1-1; 10 bases map to TRBD1. With 2 bases clipped from V and 1 base from J, the junction kept 1 base outside the gene matches. This CDR3 is built from 14 residues. Germline CDR1 reads SQVTM; CDR2 reads ANQGSEA. The chain's CDR3 is CSVERDRGNTEAFF. DNA for the CDR3: TGCAGCGTTGAAAGGGACAGGGGGAACACTGAAGCTTTCTTT.

The chain employs TRBV6-6 and TRBJ2-5; 8 nucleotides align to TRBD2. From germline, CDR1 is MNHNY and CDR2 SVGAGI (reference sequence). J was trimmed by 4 bases and V by 7 bases; bases with no gene match: 8. This CDR3 spans 14 amino acids. The CDR3, as DNA: TGTGCCAGCACCACCGGGGGGGGGCGAGAGACCCAGTACTTC. This codes for CASTTGGGRETQYF.

V gene TRBV18 combines with J gene TRBJ2-3; TRBD2 is a possible D gene (5 bases). The V end was cut by 3 bases, the J end by 6 bases, with 13 bases between. Germline CDR1 is KGHSH and CDR2 is LQKENI. The CDR3 runs to 14 residues. The CDR3 loop reads CASSPPGGWDTQYF. DNA for the CDR3: TGTGCCAGCTCACCGCCTGGAGGCTGGGATACGCAGTATTTT.

V usage is TRBV5-8 and J usage is TRBJ1-5, with D uncertain. Germline CDR1 is SGHTS and CDR2 is YDEGEE. The ends were cut back, 4 bases at V and 9 bases at J, with 8 bases in the middle. This CDR3 has 11 amino acids. The CDR3 protein is CASSTGRPQHF. DNA of the CDR3: TGTGCCAGCAGCACTGGAAGGCCCCAGCATTTT.

The V call is TRBV19, the J call TRBJ2-7; 10 bases are shared with TRBD1. Trimming at V came to 3 bases and at J to 2 bases, leaving 4 bases not matched to a gene. CDR1 is LNHDA, CDR2 SQIVND, per germline (reference sequence). CDR3 length: 15 residues. The CDR3 reads CASSIGTGVAYEQYF. The CDR3 DNA reads TGTGCCAGTAGTATTGGGACAGGGGTAGCCTACGAGCAGTACTTC. The complete variable domain, with remaining parts taken from reference TRBV19 and TRBJ2-7, reads DGGITQSPKYLFRKEGQNVTLSCEQNLNHDAMYWYRQDPGQGLRLIYYSQIVNDFQKGDIAEGYSVSREKKESFPLTVTSAQKNPTAFYLCASSIGTGVAYEQYFGPGTRLTVT.

The J gene is TRBJ2-7, the V gene TRBV19; 8 bases agree with TRBD2. The J segment lost 6 bases and the V segment lost 6 bases, leaving 10 bases of the junction unmatched. There are 14 residues in the CDR3. Germline loops: CDR1 LNHDA, CDR2 SQIVND (reference sequence). As DNA, the CDR3 is TGTGCCAGTAGCACAGGCCGGGGGGGCGGCGAGCAGTACTTC. Amino acid sequence: CASSTGRGGGEQYF.

The chain links TRBV29-1 to TRBJ2-2, with TRBD1 matching 9 bases. Looked up from germline, CDR1 is SQVTM and CDR2 is ANQGSEA. The CDR3 sequence is 14 residues long. The V segment lost 8 bases and the J segment 7 bases; nucleotides outside the gene matches: 11. The CDR3 loop reads CSTPGQGIIGELFF. The CDR3 bases are TGCAGCACCCCGGGACAGGGTATAATCGGGGAGCTGTTTTTT.

The gene calls are TRBV28 and TRBJ1-2; 10 nucleotides align to TRBD1. Unmatched junction bases numbered 26, after V lost 1 base and J lost 9 bases. CDR3 length: 21 residues. Germline-derived CDR1 and CDR2 are MDHEN and SYDVKM. The CDR3 bases are TGTGCCAGCAGTTTATCCTCGGACAGGGGGGGATTTTCCTCACCTCAAATGAGCTACACCTTC. Encoded protein: CASSLSSDRGGFSSPQMSYTF.

This chain links TRBV29-1 with TRBJ1-4; TRBD1 agrees at 7 bases. Germline assignment: CDR1 SQVTM and CDR2 ANQGSEA. CDR3 size: 13 residues. Trimming removed 4 bases from V and 4 bases from J; junction bases left unmatched: 3. The CDR3 sequence is CSVGRQGNEKLFF. The CDR3 DNA reads as TGCAGCGTTGGGAGACAGGGTAATGAAAAACTGTTTTTT.

The chain links TRBV11-3 to TRBJ1-1; D unclear. The length of the CDR3 is 14 residues. CDR1 SGHNT and CDR2 YENEEA come from the germline V gene. The V and J ends lost 5 bases and 1 base respectively, with 11 bases between them. CDR3 nucleotides: TGTGCCAGCAGCCCCCGACACTCGAACACTGAAGCTTTCTTT. It yields the protein CASSPRHSNTEAFF.

The chain recombines TRBV7-8 with TRBJ2-3; D ambiguous. CDR3 size: 12 residues. The V gene's germline CDR1 is SGHVS and CDR2 FQNEAQ. Trimming cost V 3 bases and J 6 bases, with 7 bases left between them. CDR3 region: CASSLGEDTQYF. In DNA form, the CDR3 reads TGTGCCAGCAGCTTGGGCGAGGATACGCAGTATTTT.

The V call is TRBV5-1, the J call TRBJ2-7; no reliable D call. There are 13 residues in the CDR3. V dropped 0 bases and J dropped 3 bases, with 7 bases sitting between them. CDR1 and CDR2 from the germline V gene are SGHRS and YFSETQ. The CDR3 DNA is TGCGCCAGCAGCTTGGATTTAGGCTACGAGCAGTACTTC. It specifies CASSLDLGYEQYF.

The chain employs TRBV7-2 and TRBJ2-3, with 8 bases that match TRBD1. V lost 6 bases to trimming and J lost 4 bases; unmatched junction nucleotides: 3. Germline assignment: CDR1 SGHTA and CDR2 FQGNSA. The CDR3 consists of 13 residues. The CDR3 DNA is TGTGCCAGCAGGGACAGGGCTTCAGATACGCAGTATTTT. This codes for CASRDRASDTQYF.

This clone was seen once. The V call is TRBV9, the J call TRBJ2-2; 7 bases align to TRBD2. The CDR3 is 16 residues long. Germline loops: CDR1 SGDLS, CDR2 YYNGEE. V lost 3 bases to trimming and J lost 6 bases; unmatched junction nucleotides: 11. The CDR3: CASSDWIAGGSGELFF. The CDR3 nucleotides read TGTGCCAGCAGCGACTGGATAGCGGGCGGTTCCGGGGAGCTGTTTTTT.

The chain carries TRBV7-2 and TRBJ2-5; D is undetermined. This CDR3 comprises 12 residues. Trimming removed 4 bases at V and 9 bases at J, with 12 bases between. Germline CDR1 reads SGHTA; CDR2 reads FQGNSA. CDR3 coding DNA: TGTGCCAGCAGCTCCCCTCCTTCGGCCCAGTACTTC. It specifies CASSSPPSAQYF.

The J gene is TRBJ1-4, the V gene TRBV5-1; 10 bases align to TRBD1. The CDR3 is made up of 15 amino acids. Unmatched junction bases numbered 7, after V lost 3 bases and J lost 8 bases. Germline loops: CDR1 SGHRS, CDR2 YFSETQ. CDR3 DNA: TGCGCCAGCAGCTGGGGGACAGGGGTTGACGAAAAACTGTTTTTT. Translation: CASSWGTGVDEKLFF.

The CDR3 region is CATSGHRGAGETQYF. CDR3 DNA sequence: TGTGCCACCAGCGGACACAGGGGGGCGGGAGAGACCCAGTACTTC. The chain links TRBV15 to TRBJ2-5, with 8 bases that match TRBD1. J was trimmed by 4 bases and V by 5 bases; bases with no gene match: 9. Germline V gene sequence: CDR1 LNHNV, CDR2 YYDKDF (reference sequence). The CDR3 is 15 amino acids.

The gene calls are TRBV19 and TRBJ1-2; D call uncertain. This CDR3 contains 13 residues. Trimming removed 5 bases from V and 1 base from J, with 8 bases in between. Germline V gene sequence: CDR1 LNHDA, CDR2 SQIVND (reference sequence). The CDR3 nucleotides are TGTGCCAGTAGTCCCAACAGTAACTATGGCTACACCTTC. Encoded protein: CASSPNSNYGYTF.

In its sample, this clone was seen a few times. The chain links TRBV7-2 to TRBJ2-3; TRBD2 matches 7 bases. The J segment lost 4 bases and the V segment lost 6 bases, leaving 7 bases of the junction unmatched. This CDR3 spans 14 amino acids. Germline V gives CDR1 SGHTA, CDR2 FQGNSA. The CDR3 protein is CASRMTSIPDTQYF. The CDR3 DNA is TGTGCCAGCAGGATGACTAGCATCCCAGATACGCAGTATTTT. Supplemented by reference TRBV7-2 and TRBJ2-3, the full variable domain reads GAGVSQSPSNKVTEKGKDVELRCDPISGHTALYWYRQSLGQGLEFLIYFQGNSAPDKSGLPSDRFSAERTGGSVSTLTIQRTQQEDSAVYLCASRMTSIPDTQYFGPGTRLTVL.

This clone was picked up one time. The chain uses TRBV7-2 and TRBJ1-1; D is unresolved. Germline V gene sequence: CDR1 SGHTA, CDR2 FQGNSA. The CDR3 has 17 amino acids. V was clipped by 1 base and J by 1 base, with 16 bases between them. The CDR3: CASSLVPPGLANTEAFF. CDR3 nucleotides: TGTGCCAGCAGCTTAGTTCCCCCAGGCCTAGCGAACACTGAAGCTTTCTTT.